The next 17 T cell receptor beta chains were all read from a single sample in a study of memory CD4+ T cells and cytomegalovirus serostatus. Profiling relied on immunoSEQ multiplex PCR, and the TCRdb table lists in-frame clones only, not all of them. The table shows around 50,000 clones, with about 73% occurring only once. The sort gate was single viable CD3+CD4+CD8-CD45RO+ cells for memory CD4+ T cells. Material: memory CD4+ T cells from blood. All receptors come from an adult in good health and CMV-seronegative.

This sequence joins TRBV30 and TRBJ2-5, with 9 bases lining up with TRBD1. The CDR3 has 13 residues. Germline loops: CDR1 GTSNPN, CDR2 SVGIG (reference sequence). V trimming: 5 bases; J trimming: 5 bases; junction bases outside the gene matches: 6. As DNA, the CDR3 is TGTGCCTGGGAGACAGGGGGTCAGGAGACCCAGTACTTC. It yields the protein CAWETGGQETQYF.

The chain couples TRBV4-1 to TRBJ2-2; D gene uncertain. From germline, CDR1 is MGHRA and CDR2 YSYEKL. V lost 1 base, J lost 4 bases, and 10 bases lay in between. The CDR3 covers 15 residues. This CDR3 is CASSQVLVITGELFF. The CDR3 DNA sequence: TGCGCCAGCAGCCAAGTTTTGGTTATCACCGGGGAGCTGTTTTTT.

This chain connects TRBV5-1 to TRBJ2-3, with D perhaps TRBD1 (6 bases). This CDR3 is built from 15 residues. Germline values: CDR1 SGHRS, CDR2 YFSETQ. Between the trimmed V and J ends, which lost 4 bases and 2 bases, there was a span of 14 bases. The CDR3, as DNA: TGCGCCAGCAGCGAGATCGGACAGAACACAGATACGCAGTATTTT. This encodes CASSEIGQNTDTQYF. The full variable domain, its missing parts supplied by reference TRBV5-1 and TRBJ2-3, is KAGVTQTPRYLIKTRGQQVTLSCSPISGHRSVSWYQQTPGQGLQFLFEYFSETQRNKGNFPGRFSGRQFSNSRSEMNVSTLELGDSALYLCASSEIGQNTDTQYFGPGTRLTVL.

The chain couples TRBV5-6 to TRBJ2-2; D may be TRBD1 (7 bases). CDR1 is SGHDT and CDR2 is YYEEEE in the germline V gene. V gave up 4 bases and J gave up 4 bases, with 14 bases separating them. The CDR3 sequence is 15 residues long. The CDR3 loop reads CASSLTGRSTGELFF. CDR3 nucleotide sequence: TGTGCCAGCAGCCTGACAGGGAGGTCCACCGGGGAGCTGTTTTTT.

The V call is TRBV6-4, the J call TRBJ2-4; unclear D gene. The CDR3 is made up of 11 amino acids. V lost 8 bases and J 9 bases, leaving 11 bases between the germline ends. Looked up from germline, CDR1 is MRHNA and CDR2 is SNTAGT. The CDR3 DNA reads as TGTGCCAGCTTTAAGCAGTGCATTCAGTACTTC. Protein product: CASFKQCIQYF.

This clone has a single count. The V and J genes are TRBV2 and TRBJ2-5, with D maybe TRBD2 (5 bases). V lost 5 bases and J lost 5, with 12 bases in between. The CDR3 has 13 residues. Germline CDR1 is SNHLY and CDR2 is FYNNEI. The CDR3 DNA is TGTGCCAGCAGTAAGCCGGGCGGGGAGACCCAGTACTTC. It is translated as CASSKPGGETQYF.

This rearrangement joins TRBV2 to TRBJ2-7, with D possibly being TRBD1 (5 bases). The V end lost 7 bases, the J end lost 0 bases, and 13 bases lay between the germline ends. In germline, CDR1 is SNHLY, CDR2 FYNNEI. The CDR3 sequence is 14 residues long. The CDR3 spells CASNLDRSSYEQYF. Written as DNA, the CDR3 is TGTGCCAGCAACCTAGACAGAAGCTCCTACGAGCAGTACTTC.

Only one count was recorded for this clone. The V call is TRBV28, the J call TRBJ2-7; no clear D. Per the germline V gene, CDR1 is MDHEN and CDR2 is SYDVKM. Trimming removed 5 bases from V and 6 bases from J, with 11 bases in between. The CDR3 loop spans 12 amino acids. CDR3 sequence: CASSQLSAEQYF. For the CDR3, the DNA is TGTGCCAGCAGTCAACTCTCAGCCGAGCAGTACTTC.

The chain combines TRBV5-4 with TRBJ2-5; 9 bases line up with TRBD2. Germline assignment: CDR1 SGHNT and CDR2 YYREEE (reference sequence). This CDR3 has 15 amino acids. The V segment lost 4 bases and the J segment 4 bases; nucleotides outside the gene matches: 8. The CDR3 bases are TGTGCCAGCAGCATTGGGCGGGAGGGGAGAGAGACCCAGTACTTC. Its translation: CASSIGREGRETQYF. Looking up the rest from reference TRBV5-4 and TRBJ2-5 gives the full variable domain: ETGVTQSPTHLIKTRGQQVTLRCSSQSGHNTVSWYQQALGQGPQFIFQYYREEENGRGNFPPRFSGLQFPNYSSELNVNALELDDSALYLCASSIGREGRETQYFGPGTRLLVL.

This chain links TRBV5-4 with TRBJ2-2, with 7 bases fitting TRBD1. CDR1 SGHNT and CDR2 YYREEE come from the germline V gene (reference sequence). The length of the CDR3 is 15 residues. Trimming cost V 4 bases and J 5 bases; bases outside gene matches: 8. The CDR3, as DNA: TGTGCCAGCAGCACCACAGGGGCCATTACCGGGGAGCTGTTTTTT. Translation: CASSTTGAITGELFF.

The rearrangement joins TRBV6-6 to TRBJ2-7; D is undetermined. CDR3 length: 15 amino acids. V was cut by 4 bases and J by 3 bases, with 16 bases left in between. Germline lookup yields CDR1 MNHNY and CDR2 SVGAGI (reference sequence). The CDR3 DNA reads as TGTGCCAGCAGTTCCCCTGGGTTAAGTGGCTACGAGCAGTACTTC. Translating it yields CASSSPGLSGYEQYF.

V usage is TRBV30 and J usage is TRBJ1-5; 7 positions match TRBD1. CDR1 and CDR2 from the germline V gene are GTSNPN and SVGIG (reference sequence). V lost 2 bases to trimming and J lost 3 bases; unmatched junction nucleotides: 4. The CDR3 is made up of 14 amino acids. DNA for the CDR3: TGTGCCTGGAGTTCAGGGGGAAACAATCAGCCCCAGCATTTT. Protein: CAWSSGGNNQPQHF.

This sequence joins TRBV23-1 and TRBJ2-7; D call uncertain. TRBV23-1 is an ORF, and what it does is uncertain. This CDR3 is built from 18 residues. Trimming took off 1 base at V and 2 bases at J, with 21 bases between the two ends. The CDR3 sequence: CASSQFSVRVGRPYEQYF. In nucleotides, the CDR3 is TGCGCCAGCAGTCAATTCTCGGTTCGGGTAGGAAGGCCCTACGAGCAGTACTTC.

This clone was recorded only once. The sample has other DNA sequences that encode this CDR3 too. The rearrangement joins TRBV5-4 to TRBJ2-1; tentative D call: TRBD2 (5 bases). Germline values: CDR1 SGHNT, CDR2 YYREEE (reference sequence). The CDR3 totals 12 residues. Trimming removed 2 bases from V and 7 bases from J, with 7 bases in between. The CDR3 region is CASSLTGNEQFF. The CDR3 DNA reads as TGTGCCAGCAGCTTAACGGGGAATGAGCAGTTCTTC. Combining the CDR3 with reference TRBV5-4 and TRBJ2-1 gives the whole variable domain ETGVTQSPTHLIKTRGQQVTLRCSSQSGHNTVSWYQQALGQGPQFIFQYYREEENGRGNFPPRFSGLQFPNYSSELNVNALELDDSALYLCASSLTGNEQFFGPGTRLTVL.

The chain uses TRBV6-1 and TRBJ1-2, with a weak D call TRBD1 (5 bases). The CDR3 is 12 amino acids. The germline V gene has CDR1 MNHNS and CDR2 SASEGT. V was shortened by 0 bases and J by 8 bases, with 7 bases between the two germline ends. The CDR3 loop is CASSEARGGYTF. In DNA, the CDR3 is TGTGCCAGCAGTGAAGCGAGGGGAGGCTACACCTTC.

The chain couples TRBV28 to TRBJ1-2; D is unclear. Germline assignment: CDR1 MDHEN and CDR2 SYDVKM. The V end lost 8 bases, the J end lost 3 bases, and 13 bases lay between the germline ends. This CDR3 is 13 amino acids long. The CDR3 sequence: CASFYTPDYGYTF. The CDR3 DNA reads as TGTGCCAGCTTTTATACCCCGGACTATGGCTACACCTTC.

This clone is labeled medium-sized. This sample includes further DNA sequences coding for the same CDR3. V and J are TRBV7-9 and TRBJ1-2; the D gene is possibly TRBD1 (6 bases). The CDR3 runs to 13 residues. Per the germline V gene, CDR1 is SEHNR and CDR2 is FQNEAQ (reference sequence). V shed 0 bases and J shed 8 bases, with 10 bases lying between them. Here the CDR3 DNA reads TGTGCCAGCAGCTTAGCACAGGGTTGGGGCTACACCTTC. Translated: CASSLAQGWGYTF. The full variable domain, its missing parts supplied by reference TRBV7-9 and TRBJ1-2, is DTGVSQNPRHKITKRGQNVTFRCDPISEHNRLYWYRQTLGQGPEFLTYFQNEAQLEKSRLLSDRFSAERPKGSFSTLEIQRTEQGDSAMYLCASSLAQGWGYTFGSGTRLTVV.